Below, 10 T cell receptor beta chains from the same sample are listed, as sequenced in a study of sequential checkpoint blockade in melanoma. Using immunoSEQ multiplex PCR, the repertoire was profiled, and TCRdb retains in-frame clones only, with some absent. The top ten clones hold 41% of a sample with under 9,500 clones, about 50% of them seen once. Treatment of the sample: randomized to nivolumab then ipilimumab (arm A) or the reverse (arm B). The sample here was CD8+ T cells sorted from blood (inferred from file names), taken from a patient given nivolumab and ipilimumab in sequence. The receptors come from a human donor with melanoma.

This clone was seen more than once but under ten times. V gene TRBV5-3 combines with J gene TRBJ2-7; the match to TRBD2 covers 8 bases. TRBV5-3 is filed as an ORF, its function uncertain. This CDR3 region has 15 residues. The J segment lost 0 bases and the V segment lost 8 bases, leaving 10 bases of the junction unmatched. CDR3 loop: CASSGGLPSSYEQYF. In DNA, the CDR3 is TGTGCCAGCAGCGGGGGACTACCTAGCTCCTACGAGCAGTACTTC.

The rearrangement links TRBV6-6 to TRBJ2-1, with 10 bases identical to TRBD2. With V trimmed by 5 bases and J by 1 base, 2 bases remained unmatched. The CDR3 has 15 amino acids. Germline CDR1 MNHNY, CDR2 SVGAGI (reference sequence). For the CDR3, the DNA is TGTGCCAGCAGTGCGACTAGCGGGTCCTACAATGAGCAGTTCTTC. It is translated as CASSATSGSYNEQFF.

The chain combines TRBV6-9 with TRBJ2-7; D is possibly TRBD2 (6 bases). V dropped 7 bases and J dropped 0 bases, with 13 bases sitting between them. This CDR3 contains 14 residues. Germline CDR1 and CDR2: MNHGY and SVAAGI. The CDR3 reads CASTEGRSSYEQYF. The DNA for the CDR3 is TGTGCCAGCACCGAGGGGAGGAGCTCCTACGAGCAGTACTTC.

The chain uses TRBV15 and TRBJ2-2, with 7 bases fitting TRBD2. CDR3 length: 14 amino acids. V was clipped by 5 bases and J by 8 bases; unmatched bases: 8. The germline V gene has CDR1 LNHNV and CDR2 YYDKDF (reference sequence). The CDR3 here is CATSSLRGGGELFF. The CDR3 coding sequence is TGTGCCACCAGCTCCCTTCGGGGAGGGGGGGAGCTGTTTTTT.

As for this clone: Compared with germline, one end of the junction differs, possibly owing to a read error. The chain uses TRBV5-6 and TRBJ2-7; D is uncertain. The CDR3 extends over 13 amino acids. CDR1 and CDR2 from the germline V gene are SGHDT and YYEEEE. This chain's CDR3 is CASSLGPEKSMHF. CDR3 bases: TGTGCCAGCAGCTTGGGTCCGGAGAAGAGCATGCACTTC.

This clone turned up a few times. CDR3 sequence (DNA): TGTGCCAGCTCTACGGGACACCTCAACACTGAAGCTTTCTTT. Translating it yields CASSTGHLNTEAFF. The V gene is TRBV28, the J gene TRBJ1-1; D perhaps matches TRBD1 (6 bases). Trimming shortened V by 8 bases and J by 2 bases, and 15 bases separated the two germline ends. Germline values: CDR1 MDHEN, CDR2 SYDVKM. The CDR3 consists of 14 residues.

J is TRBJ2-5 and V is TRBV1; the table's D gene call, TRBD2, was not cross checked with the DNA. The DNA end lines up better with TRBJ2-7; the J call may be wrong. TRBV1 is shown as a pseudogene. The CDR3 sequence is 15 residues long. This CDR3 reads CTSSQDWGLKYEQYF. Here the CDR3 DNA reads TGCACCAGCAGCCAAGATTGGGGACTAAAATACGAGCAGTACTTC.

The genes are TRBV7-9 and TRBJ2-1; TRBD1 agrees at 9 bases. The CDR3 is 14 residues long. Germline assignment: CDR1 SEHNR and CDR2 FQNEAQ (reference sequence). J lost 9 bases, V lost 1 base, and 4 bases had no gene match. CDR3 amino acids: CASSLVGQGSEQFF. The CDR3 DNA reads TGTGCCAGCAGCTTAGTGGGACAGGGTAGTGAGCAGTTCTTC.

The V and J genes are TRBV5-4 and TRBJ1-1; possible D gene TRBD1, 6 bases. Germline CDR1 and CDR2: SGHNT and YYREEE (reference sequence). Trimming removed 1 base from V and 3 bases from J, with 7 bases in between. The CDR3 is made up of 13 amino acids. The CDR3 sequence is CASSLNRDTEAFF. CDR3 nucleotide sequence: TGTGCCAGCAGCTTGAACAGGGACACTGAAGCTTTCTTT.

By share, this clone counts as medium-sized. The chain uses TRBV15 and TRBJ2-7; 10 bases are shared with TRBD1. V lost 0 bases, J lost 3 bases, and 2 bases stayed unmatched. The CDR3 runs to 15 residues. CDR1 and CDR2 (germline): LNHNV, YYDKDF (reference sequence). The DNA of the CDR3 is TGTGCCACCAGCAGAGATCGGACAGGGGGCTACGAGCAGTACTTC. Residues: CATSRDRTGGYEQYF.